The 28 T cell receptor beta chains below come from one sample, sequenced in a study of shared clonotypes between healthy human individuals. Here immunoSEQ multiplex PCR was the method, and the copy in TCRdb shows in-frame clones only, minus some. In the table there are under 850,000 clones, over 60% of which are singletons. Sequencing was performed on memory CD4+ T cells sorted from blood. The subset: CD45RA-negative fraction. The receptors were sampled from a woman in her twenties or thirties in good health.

The CDR3 here is CASSGDSDNSPLHF. Written as DNA, the CDR3 is TGTGCCAGCAGTGGGGACAGCGATAATTCACCCCTCCACTTT. The chain couples TRBV2 to TRBJ1-6; 7 bases align to TRBD1. CDR3 length: 14 amino acids. The germline V gene has CDR1 SNHLY and CDR2 FYNNEI. V shed 4 bases and J 5 bases; nucleotides not matched to a gene: 2.

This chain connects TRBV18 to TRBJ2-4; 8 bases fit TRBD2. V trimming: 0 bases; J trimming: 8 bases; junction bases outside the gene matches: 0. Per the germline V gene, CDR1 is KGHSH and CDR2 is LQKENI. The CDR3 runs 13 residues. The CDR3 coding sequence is TGTGCCAGCTCACCACCAGCGGGGGACATTCAGTACTTC. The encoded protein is CASSPPAGDIQYF.

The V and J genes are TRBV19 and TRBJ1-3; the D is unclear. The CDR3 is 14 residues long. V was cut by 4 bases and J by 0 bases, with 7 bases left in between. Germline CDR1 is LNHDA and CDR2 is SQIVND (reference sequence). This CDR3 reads CASSTSISGNTIYF. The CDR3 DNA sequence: TGTGCCAGTAGTACCTCCATCTCTGGAAACACCATATATTTT.

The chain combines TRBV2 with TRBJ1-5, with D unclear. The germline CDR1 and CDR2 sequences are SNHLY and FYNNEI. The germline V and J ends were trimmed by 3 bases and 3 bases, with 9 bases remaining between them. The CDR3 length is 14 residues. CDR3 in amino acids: CASSEVSPNQPQHF. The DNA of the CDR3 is TGTGCCAGCAGTGAGGTCAGTCCCAATCAGCCCCAGCATTTT.

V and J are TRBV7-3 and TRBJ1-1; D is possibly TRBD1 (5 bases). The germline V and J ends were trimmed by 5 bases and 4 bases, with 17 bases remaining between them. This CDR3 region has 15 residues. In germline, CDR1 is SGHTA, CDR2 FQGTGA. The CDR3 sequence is CASSGQGGGATEAFF. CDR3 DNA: TGTGCCAGCAGCGGTCAGGGTGGAGGAGCCACTGAAGCTTTCTTT.

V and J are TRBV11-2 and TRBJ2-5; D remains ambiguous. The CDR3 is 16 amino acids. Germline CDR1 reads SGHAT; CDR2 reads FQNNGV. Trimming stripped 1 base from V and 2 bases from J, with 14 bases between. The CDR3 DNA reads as TGTGCCAGCAGCTTAGTTATCTGGGCCCAACAAGAGACCCAGTACTTC. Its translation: CASSLVIWAQQETQYF.

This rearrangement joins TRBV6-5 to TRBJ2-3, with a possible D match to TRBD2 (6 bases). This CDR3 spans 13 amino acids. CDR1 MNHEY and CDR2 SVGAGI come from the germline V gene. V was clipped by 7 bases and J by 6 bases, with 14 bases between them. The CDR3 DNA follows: TGTGCCAGCACCTCTCCGGGAGTGGATACGCAGTATTTT. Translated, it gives CASTSPGVDTQYF.

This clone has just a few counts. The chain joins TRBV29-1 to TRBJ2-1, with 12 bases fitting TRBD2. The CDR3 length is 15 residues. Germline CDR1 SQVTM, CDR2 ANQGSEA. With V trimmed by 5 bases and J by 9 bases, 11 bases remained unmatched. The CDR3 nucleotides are TGCAGCGTTAGGGCTAGCGGGAGGGGAAGTACTGAGCAGTTCTTC. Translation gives CSVRASGRGSTEQFF.

In DNA, the CDR3 is TGTGCCAGCAGCTGGACGGTGGAGTCCTACGAGCAGTACTTC. Protein product: CASSWTVESYEQYF. The chain carries TRBV5-4 and TRBJ2-7; D is unresolved. The CDR3 contains 14 residues. Trimming left V 3 bases short and J 1 base short, with 11 bases between. The V gene's germline CDR1 is SGHNT and CDR2 YYREEE (reference sequence).

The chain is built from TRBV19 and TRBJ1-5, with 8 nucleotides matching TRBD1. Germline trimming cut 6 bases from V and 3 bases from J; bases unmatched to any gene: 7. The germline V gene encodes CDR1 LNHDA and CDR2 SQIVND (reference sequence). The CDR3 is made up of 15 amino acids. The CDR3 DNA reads TGTGCCAGTAGAAAGGACAGGGACTCCAATCAGCCCCAGCATTTT. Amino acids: CASRKDRDSNQPQHF.

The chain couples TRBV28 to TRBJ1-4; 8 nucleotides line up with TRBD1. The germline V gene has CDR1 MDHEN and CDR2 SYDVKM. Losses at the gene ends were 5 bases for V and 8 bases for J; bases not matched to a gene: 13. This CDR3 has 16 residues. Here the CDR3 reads CASSHEGAGGREKLFF. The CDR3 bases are TGTGCCAGCAGTCATGAGGGGGCAGGGGGCAGAGAAAAACTGTTTTTT.

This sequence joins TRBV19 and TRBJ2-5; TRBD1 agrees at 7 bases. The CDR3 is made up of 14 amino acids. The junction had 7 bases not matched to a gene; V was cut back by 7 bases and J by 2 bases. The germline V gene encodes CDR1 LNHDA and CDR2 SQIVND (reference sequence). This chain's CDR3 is CASTPDRNQETQYF. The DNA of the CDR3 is TGTGCCAGTACCCCGGACAGGAATCAAGAGACCCAGTACTTC.

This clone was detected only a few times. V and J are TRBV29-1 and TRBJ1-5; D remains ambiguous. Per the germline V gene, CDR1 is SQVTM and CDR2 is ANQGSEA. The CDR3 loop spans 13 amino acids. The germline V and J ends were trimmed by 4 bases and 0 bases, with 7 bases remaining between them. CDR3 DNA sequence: TGCAGCGTTGTTATCGGTAGCAATCAGCCCCAGCATTTT. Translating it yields CSVVIGSNQPQHF.

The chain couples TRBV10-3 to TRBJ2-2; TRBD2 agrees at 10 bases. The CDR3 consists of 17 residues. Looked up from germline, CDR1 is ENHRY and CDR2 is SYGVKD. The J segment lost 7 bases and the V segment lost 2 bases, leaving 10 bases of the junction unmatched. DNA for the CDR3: TGTGCCATCAGTGAGGGGTTGGCTAGCGGGAGCGTCGGGGAGCTGTTTTTT. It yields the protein CAISEGLASGSVGELFF.

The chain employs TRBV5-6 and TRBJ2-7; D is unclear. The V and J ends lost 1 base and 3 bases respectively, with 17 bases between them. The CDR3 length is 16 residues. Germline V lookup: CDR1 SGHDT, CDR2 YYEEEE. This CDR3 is CASSLMHTPDIYEQYF. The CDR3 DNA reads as TGTGCCAGCAGCTTGATGCATACCCCCGACATCTACGAGCAGTACTTC.

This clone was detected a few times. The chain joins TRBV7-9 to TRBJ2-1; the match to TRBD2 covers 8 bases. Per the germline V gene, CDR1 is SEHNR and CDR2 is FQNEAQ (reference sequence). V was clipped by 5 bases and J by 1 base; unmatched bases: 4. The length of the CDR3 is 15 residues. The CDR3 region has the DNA TGTGCCAGCAGCGAGAGACTAGCGTCCTACAATGAGCAGTTCTTC. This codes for CASSERLASYNEQFF.

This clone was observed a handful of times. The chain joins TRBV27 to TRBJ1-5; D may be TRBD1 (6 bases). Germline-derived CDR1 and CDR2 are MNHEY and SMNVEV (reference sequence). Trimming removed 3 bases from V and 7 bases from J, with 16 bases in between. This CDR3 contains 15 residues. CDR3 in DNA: TGTGCCAGCAGTTTGCTTTACAGGGCGGGACAGCCCCAGCATTTT. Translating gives CASSLLYRAGQPQHF.

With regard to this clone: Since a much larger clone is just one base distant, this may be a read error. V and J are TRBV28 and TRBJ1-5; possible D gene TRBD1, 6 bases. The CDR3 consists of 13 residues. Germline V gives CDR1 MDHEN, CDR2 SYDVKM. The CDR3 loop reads CTSRGGSNQPQHF. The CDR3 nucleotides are TGTACCAGCAGAGGGGGGAGCAATCAGCCCCAGCATTTT.

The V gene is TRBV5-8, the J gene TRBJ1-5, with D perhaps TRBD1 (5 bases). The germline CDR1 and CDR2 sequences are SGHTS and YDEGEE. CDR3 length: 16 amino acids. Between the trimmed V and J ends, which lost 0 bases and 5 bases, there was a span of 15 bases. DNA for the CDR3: TGTGCCAGCAGCTTGGCCGGGTTTGGGACTTATCAGCCCCAGCATTTT. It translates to CASSLAGFGTYQPQHF.

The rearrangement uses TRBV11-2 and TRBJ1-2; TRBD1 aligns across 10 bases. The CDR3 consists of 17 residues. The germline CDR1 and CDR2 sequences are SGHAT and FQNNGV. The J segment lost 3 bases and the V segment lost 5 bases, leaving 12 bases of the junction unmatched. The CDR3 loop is CASSPGDRGKVDYGYTF. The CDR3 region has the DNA TGTGCCAGCAGCCCTGGGGACAGGGGTAAGGTTGACTATGGCTACACCTTC.

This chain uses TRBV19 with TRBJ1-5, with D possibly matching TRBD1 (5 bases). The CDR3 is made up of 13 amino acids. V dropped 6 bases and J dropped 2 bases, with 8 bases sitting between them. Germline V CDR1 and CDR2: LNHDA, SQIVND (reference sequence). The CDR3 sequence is CASSDSGNQPQHF. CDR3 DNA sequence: TGTGCCAGTAGCGACAGCGGCAATCAGCCCCAGCATTTT.

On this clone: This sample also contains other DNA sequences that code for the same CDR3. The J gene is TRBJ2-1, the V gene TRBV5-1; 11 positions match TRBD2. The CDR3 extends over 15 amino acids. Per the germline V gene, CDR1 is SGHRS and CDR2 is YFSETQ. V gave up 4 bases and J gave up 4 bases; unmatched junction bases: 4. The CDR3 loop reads CASSQGTSGYNEQFF. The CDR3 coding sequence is TGCGCCAGCAGCCAAGGGACTAGCGGATACAATGAGCAGTTCTTC.

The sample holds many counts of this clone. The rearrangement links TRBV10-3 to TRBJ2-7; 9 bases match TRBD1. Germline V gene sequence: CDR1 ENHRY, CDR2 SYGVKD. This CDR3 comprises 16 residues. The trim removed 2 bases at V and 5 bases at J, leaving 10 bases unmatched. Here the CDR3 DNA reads TGTGCCATCAGTGAGCCCGGGACAGGGAAGGAGGACGAGCAGTACTTC. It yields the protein CAISEPGTGKEDEQYF.

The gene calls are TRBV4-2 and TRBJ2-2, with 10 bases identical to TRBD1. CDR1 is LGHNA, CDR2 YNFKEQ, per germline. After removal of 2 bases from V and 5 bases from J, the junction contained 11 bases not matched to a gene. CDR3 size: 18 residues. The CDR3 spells CASSQYLLGQGGTGELFF. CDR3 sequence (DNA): TGTGCCAGCAGCCAATACCTATTAGGACAGGGGGGGACCGGGGAGCTGTTTTTT.

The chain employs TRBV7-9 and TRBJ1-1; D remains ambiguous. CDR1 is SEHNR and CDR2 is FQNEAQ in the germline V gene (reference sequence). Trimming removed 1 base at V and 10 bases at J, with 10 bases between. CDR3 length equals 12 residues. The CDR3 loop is CASSLEIAGAFF. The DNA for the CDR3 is TGTGCCAGCAGCTTAGAGATTGCGGGAGCTTTCTTT.

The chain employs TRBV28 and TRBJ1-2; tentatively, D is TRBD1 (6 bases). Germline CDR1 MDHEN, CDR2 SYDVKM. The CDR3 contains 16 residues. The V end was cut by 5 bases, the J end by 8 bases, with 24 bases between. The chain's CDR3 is CASSPHTTGSIRGYTF. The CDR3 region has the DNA TGTGCCAGCAGTCCCCACACGACAGGATCAATACGCGGCTACACCTTC.

This chain's CDR3 is CASSQSQGQTQPKNTEAFF. The CDR3 nucleotides are TGTGCCAGCTCGCAGTCACAAGGACAGACACAACCGAAGAACACTGAAGCTTTCTTT. This rearrangement joins TRBV18 to TRBJ1-1; a possible D gene is TRBD1 (6 bases). Germline V lookup: CDR1 KGHSH, CDR2 LQKENI. The length of the CDR3 is 19 residues. V lost 6 bases, J lost 1 base, and 27 bases lay in between.

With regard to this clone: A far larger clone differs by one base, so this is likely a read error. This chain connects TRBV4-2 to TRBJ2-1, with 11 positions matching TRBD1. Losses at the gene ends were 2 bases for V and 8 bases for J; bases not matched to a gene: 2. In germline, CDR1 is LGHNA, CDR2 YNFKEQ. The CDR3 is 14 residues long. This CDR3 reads CASSQRDRGYEQFF. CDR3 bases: TGTGCCAGCAGCCAACGGGACAGGGGGTATGAGCAGTTCTTC.